Following are 6 T cell receptor beta chains from one sample sequenced in a study of human T cells and chemical hapten exposure. The time point: healthy volunteer bleed at 2 weeks. Whole blood, unfractionated, served as the material for total RNA extraction. Each CDR3 protein gets one entry after TCRdb re-called the RACE reads with MiXCR. This table has roughly 100,000 distinct CDR3 sequences, just under 9% appearing once. The sample taken for sequencing was whole blood. These TCRs come from a female donor in good health. Some clones in this sample may be carry-over from other donors' samples.

In this sample, this clonotype turned up many times. V gene TRBV4-1 combines with J gene TRBJ2-3; D is unclear. The CDR3 is 12 amino acids. V lost 4 bases and J lost 4, with 6 bases in between. CDR1 and CDR2 (germline): MGHRA, YSYEKL. CDR3 sequence: CASSLEADTQYF. DNA of the CDR3: TGCGCCAGCAGCCTAGAGGCAGATACGCAGTATTTT.

V usage is TRBV7-2 and J usage is TRBJ2-2; 13 bases are shared with TRBD2. J gave up 5 bases and V 5 bases, and 8 bases lay outside the gene matches. The CDR3 runs to 17 residues. The V gene's germline CDR1 is SGHTA and CDR2 FQGNSA. Written as DNA, the CDR3 is TGTGCCAGCAGCCCGTGGACTAGCGGGAGAGGGACCGGGGAGCTGTTTTTT. It specifies CASSPWTSGRGTGELFF.

V and J are TRBV5-1 and TRBJ2-1; possible D gene TRBD2, 5 bases. Germline CDR1 is SGHRS and CDR2 is YFSETQ. The CDR3 length is 16 residues. The V and J ends lost 4 bases and 7 bases respectively, with 21 bases between them. The CDR3 reads CASSPLPEGAGNEQFF. The CDR3 DNA sequence: TGCGCCAGCAGCCCCCTCCCCGAGGGAGCAGGAAATGAGCAGTTCTTC.

This clonotype occurred a few times. The CDR3 region is CASSGRRGTYEQYF. The CDR3 coding sequence is TGTGCCAGCAGTGGTAGGCGGGGCACCTACGAGCAGTACTTC. The chain carries TRBV28 and TRBJ2-7; a weak D match, TRBD2 (6 bases). The V end lost 5 bases, the J end lost 2 bases, and 13 bases lay between the germline ends. The CDR3 extends over 14 amino acids. Germline V gene data show CDR1 as MDHEN and CDR2 as SYDVKM.

This clonotype was counted many times. The V call is TRBV4-3, the J call TRBJ2-1, with D possibly TRBD2 on 6 matching bases. V lost 0 bases, J lost 3 bases, and 15 bases lay in between. Germline loops: CDR1 LGHNA, CDR2 YSLEER. CDR3 length equals 17 residues. The DNA for the CDR3 is TGCGCCAGCAGCCAAGAGGTCGGGAGCGATGACTACAATGAGCAGTTCTTC. It translates to CASSQEVGSDDYNEQFF.

This clonotype was observed a few times. The rearrangement joins TRBV6-1 to TRBJ2-5; TRBD2 matches at 8 bases. The CDR3 is made up of 14 amino acids. Germline CDR1 and CDR2: MNHNS and SASEGT. Trimming took 1 base from V and 4 from J; bases not matched to a gene: 2. CDR3: CASSEGLAPETQYF. The CDR3, as DNA: TGTGCCAGCAGTGAAGGACTAGCGCCAGAGACCCAGTACTTC.